The following is a T cell receptor (beta chain) sequence with its context. As yet, its antigen is unknown. The sample comes from a study of cytomegalovirus exposure and HLA in healthy donors. Points from the study as a whole: An analysis was carried out later, and it reportedly showed fewer N-insertions in an Asian-associated ancestry cluster than the approximately 680-donor mean. TCR beta sequences reportedly predicted most subjects' HLA-A and HLA-B alleles accurately. Later analysis suggested links between common viral pathogens and several top significant clusters.

Healthy individuals who donated bone marrow served as the donors. The PCR made use of 60 Vbeta and 13 Jbeta primers. Method: immunoSEQ multiplex PCR; TCRdb's copy keeps in-frame clones and lacks some. The data hold over 80,000 clones, with approximately 80% observed a single time. The ends lost 1 base at V and 7 bases at J; junction bases unmatched: 1. This CDR3 has 13 residues. Looked up from germline, CDR1 is MNHEY and CDR2 is SMNVEV (reference sequence). Material: PBMCs. This receptor was identified in a man between 60 and 75 years old in good health and CMV-seropositive. This rearrangement joins TRBV27 to TRBJ1-1; TRBD1 aligns across 9 bases. CDR3 coding DNA: TGTGCCAGCAGTTTATACAGGGGGCGTGAAGCTTTCTTT. It is translated as CASSLYRGREAFF.